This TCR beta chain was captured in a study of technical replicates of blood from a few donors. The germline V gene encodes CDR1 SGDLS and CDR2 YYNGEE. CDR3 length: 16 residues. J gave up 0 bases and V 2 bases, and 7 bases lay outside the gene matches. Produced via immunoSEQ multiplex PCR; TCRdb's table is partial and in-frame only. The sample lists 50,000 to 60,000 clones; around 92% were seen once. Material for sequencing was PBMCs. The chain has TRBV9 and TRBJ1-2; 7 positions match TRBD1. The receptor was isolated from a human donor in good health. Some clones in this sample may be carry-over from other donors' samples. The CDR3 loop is CASSVGRTGTNYGYTF. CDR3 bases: TGTGCCAGCAGCGTGGGGAGGACAGGAACTAACTATGGCTACACCTTC.